The clone carrying this T cell receptor beta chain was picked up one time. These data are taken from a study of blood T cell repertoires in COVID-19. This study enrolled people aged about 18 to 100 from about two dozen US geographic areas. Donors in Cohort 3 counted as recovered after two negative PCRs, clearance, or symptom resolution. This table comes from immunoSEQ multiplex PCR, and its TCRdb copy is limited to in-frame clones, with some not included. The profile shows hundreds of thousands of clones, about 90% of them singletons. The clonotype originates from a woman younger than 45 who had recovered from COVID-19. Sample: PBMCs or T cells enriched from blood (not recorded which).

The CDR3 loop is CASTPRGQPLGGANVLTF. Here the CDR3 DNA reads TGTGCCAGCACCCCAAGAGGACAGCCTTTGGGAGGGGCCAACGTCCTGACTTTC. The gene calls are TRBV3-1 (or the pseudogene TRBV3-2) and TRBJ2-6; tentatively, D is TRBD1 (6 bases). Trimming shortened V by 7 bases and J by 4 bases, and 23 bases separated the two germline ends. This CDR3 has 18 amino acids. Germline V CDR1 and CDR2: LGHDT, YNNKEL (reference sequence).